The clone carrying this T cell receptor beta chain was picked up a small number of times. Its antigen is unidentified. This sample is part of a study of vaccination effects on CD4 cells after COVID-19. Some clones are missing from TCRdb's copy, which holds only in-frame ones; the method was immunoSEQ multiplex PCR. This sample yields tens of thousands of clones, of which under 80% are seen a single time; 0.85% to 1.2% belongs to the top ten. Overall study results and limits: Long after vaccination, the clones induced by infection and by vaccine shrank markedly in size.

Antigen-specific CD4+ T cells were expanded (with viral peptide pools) by the ViraFEST assay ahead of sequencing. Researchers isolated CD4+ T cells once about eleven days of culture had elapsed. Either the mRNA-1273 or the BNT162b2 vaccine was given to participants as two doses. Germline CDR1 SGHTA, CDR2 FQGTGA. The CDR3 is made up of 14 amino acids. With 6 bases clipped from V and 4 bases from J, the junction kept 5 bases outside the gene matches. V is TRBV7-3 and J is TRBJ1-1; 10 positions agree with TRBD1. This TCR was recovered from a human donor who received a COVID-19 vaccine. The sequencing used CD4+ T cells from PBMCs cultured with HCoV-OC43 spike peptides, collected after COVID-19 vaccination. Stated subset: HCoV-OC43 spike overlapping peptide pool stimulation. CDR3 nucleotides: TGTGCCAGCAGGTCGACAGGGGGCCGCACTGAAGCTTTCTTT. Translated: CASRSTGGRTEAFF.